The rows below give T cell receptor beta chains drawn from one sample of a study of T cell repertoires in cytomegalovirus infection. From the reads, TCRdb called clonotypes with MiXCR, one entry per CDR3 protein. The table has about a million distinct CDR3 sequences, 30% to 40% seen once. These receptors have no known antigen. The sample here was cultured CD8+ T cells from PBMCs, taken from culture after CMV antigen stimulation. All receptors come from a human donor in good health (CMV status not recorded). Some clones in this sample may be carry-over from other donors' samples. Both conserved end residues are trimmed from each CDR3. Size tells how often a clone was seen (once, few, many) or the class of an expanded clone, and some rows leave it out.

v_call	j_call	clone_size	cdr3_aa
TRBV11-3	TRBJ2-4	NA	ACSWGQGQNIQY
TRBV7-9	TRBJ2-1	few	ASSLEEGRPHEQF
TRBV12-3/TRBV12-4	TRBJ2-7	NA	ASSLSIYEQY
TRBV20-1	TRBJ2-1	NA	SASKGVISYNEQF
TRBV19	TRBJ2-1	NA	ASTFVAGGHNEQF
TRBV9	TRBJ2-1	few	ASSGMGLWRTYNEQF
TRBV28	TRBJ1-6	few	ASSLNPALLAVNSPLH
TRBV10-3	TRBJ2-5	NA	AISGVGALQETQY
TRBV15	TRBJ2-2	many	ATLGDTGELF
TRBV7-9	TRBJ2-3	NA	VSSLRGGGTDTQY
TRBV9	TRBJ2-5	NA	ASSGQTSGGEETQY
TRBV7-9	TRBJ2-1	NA	ASSDPYRADEQF
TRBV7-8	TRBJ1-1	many	ASSLDRGPMNTEAF
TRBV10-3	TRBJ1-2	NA	AISEGRDRGRRNYGYT
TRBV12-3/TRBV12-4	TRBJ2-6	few	ASSFFFLTESSGANVLT
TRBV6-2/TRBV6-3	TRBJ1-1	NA	ASSARTGVTEAF
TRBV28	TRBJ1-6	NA	ASSFNRGPSPLH
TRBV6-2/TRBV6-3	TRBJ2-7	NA	ASRELAGDSYEQY
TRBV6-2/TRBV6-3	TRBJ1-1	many	ASSRSLNTEAF
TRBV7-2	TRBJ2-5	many	ASRGQVETQY
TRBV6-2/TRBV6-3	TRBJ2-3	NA	ASSHLAPGTQY
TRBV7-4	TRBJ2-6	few	AHRASGANVLT
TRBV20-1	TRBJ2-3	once	SARPGLAGGQWTDTQY
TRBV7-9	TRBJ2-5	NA	ASSSTWTRGETQY
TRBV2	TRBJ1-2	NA	ASSGRQSYGYT
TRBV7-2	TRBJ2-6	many	ASSLKSSMAGVGANVLT
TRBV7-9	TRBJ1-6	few	ASSLEFSSYSYNSPLH
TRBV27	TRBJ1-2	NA	ASSSYRVNYGYT
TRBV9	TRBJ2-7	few	ASSRYGGREQY
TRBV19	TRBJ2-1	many	ASLAGGYNEQF
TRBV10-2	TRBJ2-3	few	ASNKQNASTDTQY
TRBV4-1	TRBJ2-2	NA	ASSQQSSGELF
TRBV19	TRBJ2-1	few	ASSIASGTYNEQF
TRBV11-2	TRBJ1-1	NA	ASRQWGAAGSLNTEAF
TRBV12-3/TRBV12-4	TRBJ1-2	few	ASSFHLDRGHGYT
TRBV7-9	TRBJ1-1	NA	ASSLNRGEAF
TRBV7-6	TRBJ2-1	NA	ASSLGGDWPYNEQF
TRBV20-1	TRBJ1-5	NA	SARAQESRSFNQPQH
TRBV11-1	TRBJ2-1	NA	ASSLEGGPNYNEQF
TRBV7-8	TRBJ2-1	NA	ASSLVFVGQGGGYNEQF
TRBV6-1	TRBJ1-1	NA	ASSEGRGGF
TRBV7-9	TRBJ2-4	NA	ASSPPGAENIQY
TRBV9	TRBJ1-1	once	ASSVAGGPEAF
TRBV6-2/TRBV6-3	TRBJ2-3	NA	ASTLGYRGKTTQY
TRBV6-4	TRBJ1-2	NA	ASSGVRDYGYT
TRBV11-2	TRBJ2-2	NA	ASSSWTSGGSNTGELF
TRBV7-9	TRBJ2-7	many	ASSPRDRGWNEQY
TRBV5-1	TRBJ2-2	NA	ASSPAGGVNTGELF
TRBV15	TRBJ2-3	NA	ATSRARLASGDTQY
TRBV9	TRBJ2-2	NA	ASSGGAASTGELF
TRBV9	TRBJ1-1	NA	ASSVDVMNTEAF
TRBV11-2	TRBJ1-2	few	ASSGRPEHYGYT